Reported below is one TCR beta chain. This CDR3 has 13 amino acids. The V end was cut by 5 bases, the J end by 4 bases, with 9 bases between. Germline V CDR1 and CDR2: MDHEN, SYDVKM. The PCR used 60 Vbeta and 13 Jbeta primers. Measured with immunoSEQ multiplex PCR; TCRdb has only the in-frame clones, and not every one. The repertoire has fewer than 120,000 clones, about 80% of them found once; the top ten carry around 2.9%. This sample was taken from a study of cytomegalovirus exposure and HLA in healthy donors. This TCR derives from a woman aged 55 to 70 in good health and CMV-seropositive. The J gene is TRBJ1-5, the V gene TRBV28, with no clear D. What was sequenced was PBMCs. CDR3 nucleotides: TGTGCCAGCAGTACAGTCTCGAATCAGCCCCAGCATTTT. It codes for CASSTVSNQPQHF.